This T cell receptor (beta chain) appears in the sequencing data of a study of T-cell reconstitution after alpha-beta-depleted transplantation in children. Overall study results and limits: The authors attributed T-cell counts and diversity one year after transplant mostly to newly produced T cells.

This clonotype occurred a few times. Its cognate antigen is unknown. The CDR3 is 17 residues long. The ends were cut back, 4 bases at V and 1 base at J, with 20 bases in the middle. Germline values: CDR1 SGHRS, CDR2 YFSETQ. Construction of the TCRbeta library involved unique molecular identifiers. TCRdb used MiXCR to reprocess the PCR reads, holding one entry per CDR3 protein. The sample yields about 580,000 distinct CDR3 sequences, approximately 22% seen once. The chain links TRBV5-1 to TRBJ2-5; D is unresolved. The TCR originated in a boy in the first two years of life who had a stem cell transplant for acute myeloid leukemia, so the T cells may come from the graft donor. The source was PBMCs, mostly from graft donor cells, collected 360 days after TCRalphabeta/CD19-depleted stem cell transplant. CDR3 amino acids: CASSLTLQRRLQETQYF. Written as DNA, the CDR3 is TGCGCCAGCAGCCTGACCCTCCAAAGACGGCTCCAAGAGACCCAGTACTTC. The entire variable domain, with the rest obtained from reference TRBV5-1 and TRBJ2-5, is as follows: KAGVTQTPRYLIKTRGQQVTLSCSPISGHRSVSWYQQTPGQGLQFLFEYFSETQRNKGNFPGRFSGRQFSNSRSEMNVSTLELGDSALYLCASSLTLQRRLQETQYFGPGTRLLVL.